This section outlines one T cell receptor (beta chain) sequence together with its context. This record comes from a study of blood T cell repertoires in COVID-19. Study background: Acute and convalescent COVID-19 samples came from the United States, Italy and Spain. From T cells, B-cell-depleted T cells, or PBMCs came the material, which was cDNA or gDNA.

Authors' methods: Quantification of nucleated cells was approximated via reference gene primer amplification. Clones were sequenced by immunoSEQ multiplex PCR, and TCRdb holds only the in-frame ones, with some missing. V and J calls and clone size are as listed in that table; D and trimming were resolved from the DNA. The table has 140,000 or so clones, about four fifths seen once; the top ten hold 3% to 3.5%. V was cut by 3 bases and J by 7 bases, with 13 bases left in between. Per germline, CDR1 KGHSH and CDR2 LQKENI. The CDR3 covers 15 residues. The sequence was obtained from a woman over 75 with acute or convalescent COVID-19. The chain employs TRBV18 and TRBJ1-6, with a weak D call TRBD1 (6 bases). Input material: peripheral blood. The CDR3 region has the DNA TGTGCCAGCTCACCTATCGGACAGTTCAATTCACCCCTCCACTTT. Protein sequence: CASSPIGQFNSPLHF. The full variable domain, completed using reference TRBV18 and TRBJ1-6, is NAGVMQNPRHLVRRRGQEARLRCSPMKGHSHVYWYRQLPEEGLKFMVYLQKENIIDESGMPKERFSAEFPKEGPSILRIQQVVRGDSAAYFCASSPIGQFNSPLHFGNGTRLTVT.